Reported below is one T cell receptor (beta chain). Its cognate antigen is unknown. Time point described: baseline pretreatment blood. Described treatment: 15 Gy SBRT to primary tumor, nephrectomy 4 weeks later. Radiation-treated patients gave blood at baseline, week 2 and week 4. The assay was immunoSEQ multiplex PCR, and TCRdb's table has in-frame clones only and misses some. Here the sample spans around 160,000 clones, about 88% being singletons. This sample stems from a study of radiation and T cells in renal cell carcinoma. Study overall: Nephrectomy followed 15 Gy stereotactic body radiation by 4 weeks.

CDR1 is LNHDA, CDR2 SQIVND, per germline (reference sequence). The CDR3 is 17 amino acids. Trimming cost V 5 bases and J 1 base; bases outside gene matches: 8. Overall study findings and caveats: Without pretreatment biopsies, baseline tumor clonotype presence was undetermined. From baseline, blood top tumor clonotypes peaked at 2 weeks post-radiation.

The sequence came from an older woman with renal cell carcinoma. This material consisted of blood, taken from a patient whose treatment included radiotherapy and nephrectomy. The chain combines TRBV19 with TRBJ2-7, with 13 bases identical to TRBD2. The CDR3 is CASSGKGLAGSSYEQYF. The DNA of the CDR3 is TGTGCCAGTAGTGGAAAGGGACTAGCGGGGAGTTCCTACGAGCAGTACTTC.